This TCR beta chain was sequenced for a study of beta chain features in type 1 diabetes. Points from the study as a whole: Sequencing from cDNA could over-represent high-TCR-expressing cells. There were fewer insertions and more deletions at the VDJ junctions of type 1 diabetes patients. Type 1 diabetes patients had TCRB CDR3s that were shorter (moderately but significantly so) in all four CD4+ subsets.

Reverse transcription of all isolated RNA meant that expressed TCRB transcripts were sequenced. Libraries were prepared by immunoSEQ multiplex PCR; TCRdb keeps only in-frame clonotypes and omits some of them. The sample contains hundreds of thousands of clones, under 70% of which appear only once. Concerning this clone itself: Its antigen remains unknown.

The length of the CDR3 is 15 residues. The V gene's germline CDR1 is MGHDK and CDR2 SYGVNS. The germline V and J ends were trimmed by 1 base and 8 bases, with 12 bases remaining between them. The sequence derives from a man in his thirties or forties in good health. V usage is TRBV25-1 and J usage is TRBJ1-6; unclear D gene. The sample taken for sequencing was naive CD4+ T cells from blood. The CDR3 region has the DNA TGTGCCAGCAGTGAATCGTTGGTTCTTGATTCACCCCTCCACTTT. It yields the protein CASSESLVLDSPLHF.